These 31 T cell receptor beta chains were all obtained from the same sample, sequenced in a study of post-analysis software for immune sequencing data. Study-level findings and limits: About 5 TRBV segments occurring more often in patients than controls included TRBV5-6, TRBV5-1 and TRBV20-1.

No antigen is known for these receptors. Sequencing libraries made from TCR beta cDNA carried unique molecular identifiers. TCRdb reprocessed the PCR reads via MiXCR and lists one record per CDR3 protein. The sample consists of hundreds of thousands of distinct CDR3 sequences, 30% of them appearing once. Sequences were obtained from blood. Receptor source: a girl aged 10-17 years with multiple sclerosis.

This clonotype has just a few counts. V and J are TRBV27 and TRBJ2-5; 7 bases are shared with TRBD1. This CDR3 has 15 residues. V was clipped by 6 bases and J by 3 bases; unmatched bases: 10. Germline values: CDR1 MNHEY, CDR2 SMNVEV (reference sequence). The CDR3 loop is CASSSAGTVKETQYF. The CDR3 coding sequence is TGTGCCAGCAGCTCTGCCGGGACAGTGAAAGAGACCCAGTACTTC.

The genes are TRBV3-1 and TRBJ1-2; maybe TRBD1 (5 bases). CDR1 is LGHDT, CDR2 YNNKEL, per germline (reference sequence). V lost 4 bases and J 4 bases, leaving 13 bases between the germline ends. There are 14 residues in the CDR3. The CDR3 region is CASSPVQEFYGYTF. For the CDR3, the DNA is TGTGCCAGCAGCCCAGTACAGGAATTCTATGGCTACACCTTC.

This clonotype has only a few counts. The chain couples TRBV20-1 to TRBJ1-2; weak D call: TRBD1 (5 bases). This CDR3 contains 12 residues. The germline V gene has CDR1 DFQATT and CDR2 SNEGSKA (reference sequence). Trimming pared 2 bases from V and 2 bases from J, leaving 6 bases between. The DNA for the CDR3 is TGCAGTGCTAGAAAGGGGAACTATGGCTACACCTTC. This gives the protein CSARKGNYGYTF.

This clonotype occurred a few times. V is TRBV20-1 and J is TRBJ2-1; 8 bases line up with TRBD2. Trimming took 1 base from V and 4 from J; bases not matched to a gene: 3. The V gene's germline CDR1 is DFQATT and CDR2 SNEGSKA (reference sequence). The CDR3 length is 14 residues. CDR3 protein: CSARAGGGYNEQFF. CDR3 DNA: TGCAGTGCTAGAGCGGGGGGGGGATACAATGAGCAGTTCTTC.

This clonotype was detected only a few times. J is TRBJ2-7 and V is TRBV10-3; a possible D gene is TRBD1 (6 bases). V was trimmed by 10 bases and J by 7 bases, leaving 17 bases between them. Germline values: CDR1 ENHRY, CDR2 SYGVKD. CDR3 size: 12 residues. The DNA for the CDR3 is TGTGCCACTGGGACACCGAGGGGTGAGCAGTACTTC. Translated, it gives CATGTPRGEQYF.

Turning to this clonotype: The junction departs from the called germline gene at one end, perhaps through a read error. V and J are TRBV12-3 or TRBV12-4 and TRBJ2-1, with D maybe TRBD1 (5 bases). The CDR3 spans 14 residues. CDR3 nucleotides: TGTGCCGGCAGTTTTGTGGGGCCCGCAAATGAGCAGTTCTTC. As protein: CAGSFVGPANEQFF.

The chain employs TRBV20-1 and TRBJ1-2, with TRBD1 as a possible D gene (5 bases). V lost 3 bases and J lost 6, with 14 bases in between. Germline loops: CDR1 DFQATT, CDR2 SNEGSKA (reference sequence). This CDR3 is 13 amino acids long. DNA for the CDR3: TGCAGTGCTAGGGGCAGGGACGGGGATGGCTACACCTTC. Amino acids: CSARGRDGDGYTF.

The V call is TRBV2, the J call TRBJ2-4, with TRBD1 matching over 7 bases. Germline-derived CDR1 and CDR2 are SNHLY and FYNNEI. This CDR3 has 17 residues. V was pared by 6 bases and J by 0 bases, with 11 bases of the junction left unmatched. As DNA, the CDR3 is TGTGCCAGCAGGCCGGACAGGAATGTTCCAGCCAAAAACATTCAGTACTTC. The encoded protein is CASRPDRNVPAKNIQYF.

This clonotype was found a few times. V and J are TRBV5-1 and TRBJ2-1; unclear D gene. Germline CDR1 and CDR2: SGHRS and YFSETQ. The germline V and J ends were trimmed by 0 bases and 0 bases, with 10 bases remaining between them. CDR3 length: 16 amino acids. The CDR3 loop is CASSLAGESSYNEQFF. The CDR3 nucleotides read TGCGCCAGCAGCTTGGCAGGCGAGAGCTCCTACAATGAGCAGTTCTTC.

V usage is TRBV7-9 and J usage is TRBJ2-1; possibly TRBD1 or TRBD2 for D (6 bases each). There are 16 residues in the CDR3. The germline V gene encodes CDR1 SEHNR and CDR2 FQNEAQ (reference sequence). Deletions cut 3 bases from V and 3 bases from J, with 15 bases between. The CDR3 nucleotides read TGTGCCAGCAGCTTGTCGGGGGCGCGGGACTACAATGAGCAGTTCTTC. Translated, it gives CASSLSGARDYNEQFF. Full variable domain (outside the CDR3, taken from reference TRBV7-9 and TRBJ2-1): DTGVSQNPRHKITKRGQNVTFRCDPISEHNRLYWYRQTLGQGPEFLTYFQNEAQLEKSRLLSDRFSAERPKGSFSTLEIQRTEQGDSAMYLCASSLSGARDYNEQFFGPGTRLTVL.

V and J are TRBV3-1 and TRBJ2-1; 9 bases are a match to TRBD2. The ends lost 0 bases at V and 7 bases at J; junction bases unmatched: 7. This CDR3 region has 16 residues. Germline CDR1 is LGHDT and CDR2 is YNNKEL (reference sequence). CDR3 protein: CASSQDFAGGLNEQFF. DNA of the CDR3: TGTGCCAGCAGCCAAGATTTCGCGGGGGGGCTTAATGAGCAGTTCTTC.

V usage is TRBV21-1 and J usage is TRBJ1-5; the table gives TRBD1 as D, unverified against the DNA. TRBV21-1 is a documented pseudogene. The CDR3 covers 15 residues. The chain's CDR3 is CASSKDGQGNQPQHF. As DNA, the CDR3 is TGTGCCAGCAGCAAGGACGGACAGGGCAATCAGCCCCAGCATTTT.

This chain uses TRBV2 with TRBJ1-5; D gene unclear. Trimming removed 4 bases at V and 0 bases at J, with 10 bases between. There are 15 residues in the CDR3. The germline V gene has CDR1 SNHLY and CDR2 FYNNEI. Here the CDR3 reads CASSAPGVSNQPQHF. In DNA, the CDR3 is TGTGCCAGCAGTGCCCCCGGAGTTAGCAATCAGCCCCAGCATTTT.

The rearrangement joins TRBV20-1 to TRBJ2-7; 9 positions agree with TRBD1. V was pared by 0 bases and J by 3 bases, with 6 bases of the junction left unmatched. This CDR3 comprises 15 residues. The germline gives CDR1 DFQATT, CDR2 SNEGSKA (reference sequence). DNA for the CDR3: TGCAGTGCTAGAGATGGCGACAGGGGGTTCTACGAGCAGTACTTC. Its protein product is CSARDGDRGFYEQYF.

This clonotype has only one observation. The chain links TRBV20-1 to TRBJ2-1, with no clear D. The V gene lost 3 bases and the J gene lost 8 bases, with 11 bases spanning the gap. CDR1 is DFQATT, CDR2 SNEGSKA, per germline (reference sequence). The CDR3 spans 12 residues. As DNA, the CDR3 is TGCAGTGCTAGCTTTCGGATCGATGAGCAGTTCTTC. The encoded protein is CSASFRIDEQFF.

The rearrangement links TRBV12-3 or TRBV12-4 to TRBJ2-5; 7 positions match TRBD2. The J call is uncertain, as TRBJ2-7 better fits the DNA end. CDR3 length: 15 residues. This CDR3 reads CASSSRGRDWVEQYF. DNA for the CDR3: TGTGCCAGCAGTTCGCGCGGGAGAGATTGGGTCGAGCAGTACTTC.

This clonotype was seen ten or more times. The chain uses TRBV7-9 and TRBJ2-7; 9 bases agree with TRBD1. The CDR3 extends over 16 amino acids. The V gene's germline CDR1 is SEHNR and CDR2 FQNEAQ (reference sequence). V shed 1 base, J shed 1 base, and the junction held 5 bases outside the gene matches. As DNA, the CDR3 is TGTGCCAGCAGCTTAGATCCGGGACAGGGATCCTACGAGCAGTACTTC. Translating it yields CASSLDPGQGSYEQYF.

The chain couples TRBV10-3 to TRBJ1-2, with TRBD1 as a possible D gene (6 bases). Deletions cut 4 bases from V and 7 bases from J, with 16 bases between. CDR3 length: 14 residues. Germline CDR1 and CDR2: ENHRY and SYGVKD. CDR3 coding DNA: TGTGCCATCAGTGGTCGACAGGAGTCCGGTGGCTACACCTTC. Protein product: CAISGRQESGGYTF.

The gene calls are TRBV3-1 and TRBJ1-1; 9 bases are shared with TRBD1. The trim removed 4 bases at V and 1 base at J, leaving 4 bases unmatched. CDR1 is LGHDT and CDR2 is YNNKEL in the germline V gene (reference sequence). CDR3 length equals 15 residues. The CDR3 DNA is TGTGCCAGCAGCCCATGGACAGGGGCGAACACTGAAGCTTTCTTT. This gives the protein CASSPWTGANTEAFF.

This chain joins TRBV2 and TRBJ2-1; the match to TRBD2 covers 7 bases. The CDR3 runs 18 residues. CDR1 is SNHLY and CDR2 is FYNNEI in the germline V gene. J was trimmed by 8 bases and V by 4 bases; bases with no gene match: 20. This CDR3 is CASSVPLYREARLHEQFF. CDR3 sequence (DNA): TGTGCCAGCAGTGTACCCCTTTATCGGGAGGCCCGGCTCCATGAGCAGTTCTTC.

There are a few counts of this clonotype. The chain is built from TRBV24-1 and TRBJ2-7, with D perhaps matching TRBD1 (6 bases). Per the germline V gene, CDR1 is KGHDR and CDR2 is SFDVKD. The CDR3 length is 16 residues. Trimming took off 3 bases at V and 6 bases at J, with 20 bases between the two ends. The DNA for the CDR3 is TGTGCCACCAGTGATAACCTTGGGCCAGGGGTCGGCGAGCAGTACTTC. Amino acids: CATSDNLGPGVGEQYF.

This clonotype was seen more than once but under ten times. The CDR3 protein is CASSQWQPEDTQYF. The CDR3 DNA sequence: TGTGCCAGCAGCCAATGGCAGCCGGAAGATACGCAGTATTTT. This chain uses TRBV14 with TRBJ2-3; D remains ambiguous. Germline CDR1 SGHDN, CDR2 FVKESK. With 2 bases removed from V and 5 bases from J, the gap between germline ends came to 11 bases. CDR3 size: 14 residues.

V usage is TRBV20-1 and J usage is TRBJ2-7, with 9 bases matching TRBD1. Unmatched junction bases numbered 10, after V lost 3 bases and J lost 4 bases. There are 15 residues in the CDR3. The V gene's germline CDR1 is DFQATT and CDR2 SNEGSKA (reference sequence). The CDR3 coding sequence is TGCAGTGCTAGGGGATTCGGGACAGGGTCGTACGAGCAGTACTTC. It is translated as CSARGFGTGSYEQYF.

This clonotype was counted only a few times. This chain joins TRBV29-1 and TRBJ2-5; 7 bases map to TRBD1. J was trimmed by 5 bases and V by 4 bases; bases with no gene match: 19. The CDR3 is 17 amino acids. Germline CDR1 reads SQVTM; CDR2 reads ANQGSEA. The CDR3: CSVGGMDRLPPRETQYF. In nucleotides, the CDR3 is TGCAGCGTTGGGGGGATGGACAGGCTACCCCCTCGGGAGACCCAGTACTTC. Supplemented by reference TRBV29-1 and TRBJ2-5, the full variable domain reads SAVISQKPSRDICQRGTSLTIQCQVDSQVTMMFWYRQQPGQSLTLIATANQGSEATYESGFVIDKFPISRPNLTFSTLTVSNMSPEDSSIYLCSVGGMDRLPPRETQYFGPGTRLLVL.

The chain has TRBV29-1 and TRBJ2-5; TRBD2 aligns across 9 bases. The J segment lost 6 bases and the V segment lost 0 bases, leaving 2 bases of the junction unmatched. The CDR3 covers 13 residues. Germline V lookup: CDR1 SQVTM, CDR2 ANQGSEA. The CDR3 loop reads CSVEDAGGKTQYF. In DNA, the CDR3 is TGCAGCGTTGAAGACGCGGGGGGGAAGACCCAGTACTTC.

This clonotype was counted many times. V usage is TRBV5-5 and J usage is TRBJ2-1; 7 bases match TRBD1. This CDR3 is built from 14 residues. V gave up 2 bases and J gave up 6 bases; unmatched junction bases: 5. Germline V CDR1 and CDR2: SGHKS, YYEKEE (reference sequence). The CDR3: CASSLRQGGNEQFF. DNA of the CDR3: TGTGCCAGCAGCTTACGACAGGGCGGCAATGAGCAGTTCTTC.

CDR3 sequence (DNA): TGTGCCAGCAGCCCCTTAGGGGGTGTAACGATCGGGCAGTATTTT. Amino acid sequence: CASSPLGGVTIGQYF. The rearrangement links TRBV6-2 or TRBV6-3 to TRBJ2-3, with D possibly TRBD1 on 6 matching bases. Trimming took off 6 bases at V and 11 bases at J, with 24 bases between the two ends. Looked up from germline, CDR1 is MNHEY and CDR2 is SVGEGT. The CDR3 sequence is 15 residues long.

This sequence joins TRBV7-2 and TRBJ2-1; the D is unclear. There are 15 residues in the CDR3. V was trimmed by 5 bases and J by 0 bases, leaving 11 bases between them. Germline CDR1 reads SGHTA; CDR2 reads FQGNSA. The CDR3 region is CASSPGPNSYNEQFF. The CDR3, as DNA: TGTGCCAGCAGCCCCGGCCCGAACTCCTACAATGAGCAGTTCTTC. The full variable domain, its missing parts supplied by reference TRBV7-2 and TRBJ2-1, is GAGVSQSPSNKVTEKGKDVELRCDPISGHTALYWYRQSLGQGLEFLIYFQGNSAPDKSGLPSDRFSAERTGGSVSTLTIQRTQQEDSAVYLCASSPGPNSYNEQFFGPGTRLTVL.

The V gene is TRBV10-3, the J gene TRBJ2-3; TRBD2 matches at 11 bases. CDR1 is ENHRY, CDR2 SYGVKD, per germline. The V and J ends lost 8 bases and 4 bases, in that order; junction bases with no gene match: 14. CDR3 length: 17 amino acids. This CDR3 reads CAIGTTGSGRVADTQYF. The CDR3 nucleotides are TGTGCCATCGGGACGACGGGTAGCGGGAGGGTTGCAGATACGCAGTATTTT.

This clonotype was seen a few times. The CDR3 spells CASSYQKAYEQYF. The DNA for the CDR3 is TGTGCCAGCAGTTACCAGAAGGCTTACGAGCAGTACTTC. The gene calls are TRBV6-6 and TRBJ2-7; no reliable D call. This CDR3 is built from 13 residues. Between the trimmed V and J ends, which lost 2 bases and 4 bases, there was a span of 9 bases. The germline V gene has CDR1 MNHNY and CDR2 SVGAGI (reference sequence).

Worth noting for this clonotype: The junction does not match germline at one end; this may be a read error. This chain joins TRBV27 and TRBJ1-4, with 7 bases identical to TRBD1. This CDR3 has 17 amino acids. The V gene's germline CDR1 is MNHEY and CDR2 SMNVEV (reference sequence). The DNA of the CDR3 is TGTGCCGGCAGTTCTGGCCAGGGACAGACACACATCGTGAAACTGTTTTTT. Protein product: CAGSSGQGQTHIVKLFF.